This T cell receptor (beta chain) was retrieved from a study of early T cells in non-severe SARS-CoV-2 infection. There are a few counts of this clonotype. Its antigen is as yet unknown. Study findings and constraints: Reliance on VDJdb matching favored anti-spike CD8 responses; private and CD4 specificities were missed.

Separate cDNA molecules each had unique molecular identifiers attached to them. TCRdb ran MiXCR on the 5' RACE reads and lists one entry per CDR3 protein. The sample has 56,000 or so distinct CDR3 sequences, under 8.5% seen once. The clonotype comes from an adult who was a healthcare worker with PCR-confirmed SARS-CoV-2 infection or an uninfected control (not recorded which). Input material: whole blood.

The CDR3 coding sequence is TGCAGTGCTCCTGCCCCAGGAAACTACGAGCAGTACTTC. Amino acids: CSAPAPGNYEQYF. The chain recombines TRBV20-1 with TRBJ2-7; unclear D gene. Trimming removed 5 bases from V and 3 bases from J, with 14 bases in between. Germline V CDR1 and CDR2: DFQATT, SNEGSKA (reference sequence). The CDR3 length is 13 residues.